The rows below give T cell receptor beta chains drawn from one sample of a study of cytomegalovirus exposure and HLA in healthy donors. The assay was immunoSEQ multiplex PCR, and TCRdb's table has in-frame clones only and misses some. This sample carries 55,000 to 75,000 clones, 55% to 65% of them seen once, and the ten largest clones take around 2.8%. The sequenced sample consisted of PBMCs. Receptors were obtained from a man aged 25 to 40 in good health and CMV-seronegative. The CDR3 runs from the conserved cysteine through the conserved F or W. A D gene is named only where the DNA matches it firmly. Rows give clone size only sometimes, using once, few, many, or a class for an expanded clone.

D	size	J	V	DNA	CDR3
TRBD2	.	TRBJ2-5	TRBV13	TGTGCCAGCAGCTTAGGACTAGCGGGGGCGAAAGGGGAGACCCAGTACTTC	CASSLGLAGAKGETQYF
.	.	TRBJ1-1	TRBV30	TGTGCCTGGAGTGAGTTGCGGGGAGGAACTGAAGCTTTCTTT	CAWSELRGGTEAFF
TRBD1	.	TRBJ1-2	TRBV29-1	TGCAGCGGGACAGGCGGAAACTATGGCTACACCTTC	CSGTGGNYGYTF
.	.	TRBJ1-2	TRBV27	TGTGCCAGCAGGCCCATTACAGGATTCTATGGCTACACCTTC	CASRPITGFYGYTF
.	.	TRBJ2-1	TRBV30	TGTGCCTGGAATAGCGTGGATGAGCAGTTCTTC	CAWNSVDEQFF
.	few	TRBJ1-1	TRBV5-4	TGTGCCAGCAGCCCAGGGGTTCTGGACACTGAAGCTTTCTTT	CASSPGVLDTEAFF
TRBD1	.	TRBJ2-7	TRBV7-2	TGTGCCAGCAGCCCCGGGACAGCCTTAACCGAGCAGTACTTC	CASSPGTALTEQYF
.	few	TRBJ2-2	TRBV11-2	TGTGCCAGCAGCCAAGTATCGGTGGAGCTGTTTTTT	CASSQVSVELFF
.	few	TRBJ1-1	TRBV4-2	TGTGCCAGCAGCCTTCGAGCAAAGAACACTGAAGCTTTCTTT	CASSLRAKNTEAFF
TRBD1	.	TRBJ2-7	TRBV29-1	TGCAGCGTTGAAGATCGCCGACAGGGGCGTGAGCAGTACTTC	CSVEDRRQGREQYF
.	few	TRBJ2-4	TRBV5-4	TGTGCCAGCAGAATTTTTAAGGGGCAGATCCTAATAGCCAAAAACATTCAGTACTTC	CASRIFKGQILIAKNIQYF
TRBD1	.	TRBJ2-2	TRBV5-6	TGTGCCAGCAGCCCAGAACTGGGACAGGGGGATGGGGAGCTGTTTTTT	CASSPELGQGDGELFF
TRBD2	.	TRBJ2-2	TRBV10-1	TGCGGCCCGGGGGGGCGGACCGGGGAGCTGTTTTTT	CGPGGRTGELFF
TRBD1	.	TRBJ1-2	TRBV27	TGTGCCAGCAGTTTATACACAGGGGGCTATGGCTACACCTTC	CASSLYTGGYGYTF
.	.	TRBJ2-1	TRBV25-1	TGTGCCAGCAGTGGATGGGACATCTACAATGAGCAGTTCTTC	CASSGWDIYNEQFF
.	.	TRBJ2-7	TRBV6-1	TGTGCCAGCAGTGCCCGACAGCTCTACGAGCAGTACTTC	CASSARQLYEQYF
.	.	TRBJ2-7	TRBV7-2	TGTGCCAGCAGCCCATGGTTTGGAGGAGCCTCCTACGAGCAGTACTTC	CASSPWFGGASYEQYF
.	.	TRBJ2-5	TRBV6-5	TGTGCCAGCAGGGGCGGGGAGACCCAGTACTTC	CASRGGETQYF
TRBD1	.	TRBJ1-1	TRBV4-2	TGTGCCAGCAGCCAAGTAGGGGGCCCGGGACGGCGGAACACTGAAGCTTTCTTT	CASSQVGGPGRRNTEAFF
.	few	TRBJ2-7	TRBV7-9	TGTGCCAGCAGCCTATCTATGGAGCAGTACTTC	CASSLSMEQYF
.	.	TRBJ1-2	TRBV30	TGTGCCTTTCTACCCGGGACATCCAACTATGGCTACACCTTC	CAFLPGTSNYGYTF
.	.	TRBJ2-3	TRBV29-1	TGCAGCGTTGACCCCCAGGGAGATACGCAGTATTTT	CSVDPQGDTQYF
.	.	TRBJ1-4	TRBV4-1	TGCGCCAGCAGCCAAGTCGGAGGCCGCCATGGTAATGAAAAACTGTTTTTT	CASSQVGGRHGNEKLFF
TRBD2	.	TRBJ2-1	TRBV19	TGTGCCAGTACCAAGACTAGCGGGGGGGTTATTGAGCAGTTCTTC	CASTKTSGGVIEQFF
TRBD1	.	TRBJ2-7	TRBV4-1	TGCGCCAGCAGCCAAAGGACAGGGGGCTTATACGAGCAGTACTTC	CASSQRTGGLYEQYF
.	.	TRBJ1-5	TRBV7-9	TGTGCCAGCAGCTACGGGTCGGGCAATCAGCCCCAGCATTTT	CASSYGSGNQPQHF
TRBD1	.	TRBJ1-5	TRBV7-9	TGTGCCAGCAGCTTAGGGGGACAGTACAATCAGCCCCAGCATTTT	CASSLGGQYNQPQHF
TRBD1	.	TRBJ1-2	TRBV5-3	TGTGCCAGAAGAGGGGGACTGACAGGGACCTATGGCTACACCTTC	CARRGGLTGTYGYTF
TRBD2	.	TRBJ2-1	TRBV6-7	TGTGCCAGCAGTTATCGGACTAGCGGGACGAAGGAGGTTGGTGAGCAGTTCTTC	CASSYRTSGTKEVGEQFF
TRBD2	.	TRBJ2-7	TRBV6-6	TGTGCCAGCAGATTAGCGGGGGGACTCTACGAGCAGTACTTC	CASRLAGGLYEQYF
.	few	TRBJ1-6	TRBV6-5	TGTGCCAGCAGTTACTCGCGGTCACCCCTCCACTTT	CASSYSRSPLHF
.	.	TRBJ1-1	TRBV30	TGTGCCTCGAACAGGGAGGGGTACACTGAAGCTTTCTTT	CASNREGYTEAFF
.	.	TRBJ1-5	TRBV21-1	TGTGCCAGCAGCAAAGAGAGACAGGGGGGCAATCAGCCCCAGCATTTT	CASSKERQGGNQPQHF
.	.	TRBJ2-3	TRBV6-5	TGTGCCAGCAGTTACGGCGGGATGAATACGCAGTATTTT	CASSYGGMNTQYF
TRBD2	.	TRBJ2-1	TRBV10-1	TGCGCCAGCAGTGAGCGGTTCGGGGGGTGGAATGAGCAGTTCTTC	CASSERFGGWNEQFF
TRBD1	.	TRBJ1-2	TRBV19	TGTGCCAGTAGTATCGGACAGGGTATATATGGCTACACCTTC	CASSIGQGIYGYTF
TRBD2	.	TRBJ2-2	TRBV4-1	TGCGCCAGCAGCCACACCACCGGACTAGCGGGGGACACCGGGGAGCTGTTTTTT	CASSHTTGLAGDTGELFF
.	.	TRBJ2-2	TRBV6-6	TGTGCCAGCAGTTTCGGTGGCGGGGAGCTGTTTTTT	CASSFGGGELFF
TRBD2	.	TRBJ2-1	TRBV6-6	TGTGCCAGCAGACCCCCGCGGGGGGAAGGTGTCTTC	CASRPPRGEGVF
.	.	TRBJ2-7	TRBV6-5	TGTGCCAGCAGCAAACAGGGGACTTGGGCCTACGAGCAGTACTTC	CASSKQGTWAYEQYF
TRBD1	.	TRBJ2-1	TRBV7-2	TGTGCCAGCAGCACCCGGACAGGGAGGAATGAGCAGTTCTTC	CASSTRTGRNEQFF
.	.	TRBJ2-5	TRBV10-3	TGTGCCATCAGTGAGCCGATCGAGTACCAAGAGACCCAGTACTTC	CAISEPIEYQETQYF
.	.	TRBJ1-5	TRBV12-5	TGTGCTAGTGGTTTGGTACCGGGGGGAGGTCAGCCCCAGCATTTT	CASGLVPGGGQPQHF
.	.	TRBJ1-1	TRBV19	TGTGCCAGTAGTATAGGGACTGAGAACACTGAAGCTTTCTTT	CASSIGTENTEAFF
.	.	TRBJ1-2	TRBV4-2	TGTGCCAGCAGCCAAGAGGCAGGAGGATATGGCTACACCTTC	CASSQEAGGYGYTF
.	few	TRBJ1-2	TRBV6-1	TGTGCCAGCAGCCTAGGGCGGGGGCAGTCTGCTGGCTACACCTTC	CASSLGRGQSAGYTF